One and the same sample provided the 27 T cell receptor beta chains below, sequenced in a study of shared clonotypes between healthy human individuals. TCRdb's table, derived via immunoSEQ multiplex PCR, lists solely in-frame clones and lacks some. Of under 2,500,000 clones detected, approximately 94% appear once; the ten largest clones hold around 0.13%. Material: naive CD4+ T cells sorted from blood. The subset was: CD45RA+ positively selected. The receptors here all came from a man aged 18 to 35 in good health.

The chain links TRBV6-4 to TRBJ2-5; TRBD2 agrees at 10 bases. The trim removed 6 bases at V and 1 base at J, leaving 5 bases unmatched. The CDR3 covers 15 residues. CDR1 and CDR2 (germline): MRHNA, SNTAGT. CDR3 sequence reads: CASRRLAGFQETQYF. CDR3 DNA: TGTGCCAGCAGACGACTAGCGGGTTTCCAAGAGACCCAGTACTTC.

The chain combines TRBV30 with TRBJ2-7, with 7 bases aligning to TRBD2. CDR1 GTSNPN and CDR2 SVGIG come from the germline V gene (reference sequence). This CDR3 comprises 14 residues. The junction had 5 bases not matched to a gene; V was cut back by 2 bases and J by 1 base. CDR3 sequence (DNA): TGTGCCTGGAGTAAGATAGCGGGTTCCTACGAGCAGTACTTC. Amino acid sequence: CAWSKIAGSYEQYF.

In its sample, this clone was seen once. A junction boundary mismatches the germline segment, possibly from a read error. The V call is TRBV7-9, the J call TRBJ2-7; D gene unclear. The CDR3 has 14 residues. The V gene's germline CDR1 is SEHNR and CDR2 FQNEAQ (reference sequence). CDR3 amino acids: CASTLTEVAYEQYF. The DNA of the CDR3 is TGTGCCAGCACCTTAACAGAGGTCGCCTACGAGCAGTACTTC.

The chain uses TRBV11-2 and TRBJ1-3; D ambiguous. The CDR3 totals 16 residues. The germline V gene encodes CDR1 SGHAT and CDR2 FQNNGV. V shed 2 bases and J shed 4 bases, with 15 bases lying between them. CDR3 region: CASSLYPGLRGNTIYF. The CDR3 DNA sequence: TGTGCCAGCAGCTTATACCCCGGTCTGCGCGGAAACACCATATATTTT.

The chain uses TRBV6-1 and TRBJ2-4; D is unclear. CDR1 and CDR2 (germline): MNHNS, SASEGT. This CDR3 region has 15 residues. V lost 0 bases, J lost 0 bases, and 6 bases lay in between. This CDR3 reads CASSEASIAKNIQYF. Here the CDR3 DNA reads TGTGCCAGCAGTGAAGCGTCTATAGCCAAAAACATTCAGTACTTC.

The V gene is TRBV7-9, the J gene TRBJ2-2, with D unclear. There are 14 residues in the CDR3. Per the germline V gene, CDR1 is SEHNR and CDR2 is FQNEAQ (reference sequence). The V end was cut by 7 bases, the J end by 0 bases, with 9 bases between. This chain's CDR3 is CASIRQANTGELFF. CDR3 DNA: TGTGCCAGCATCCGCCAGGCGAACACCGGGGAGCTGTTTTTT.

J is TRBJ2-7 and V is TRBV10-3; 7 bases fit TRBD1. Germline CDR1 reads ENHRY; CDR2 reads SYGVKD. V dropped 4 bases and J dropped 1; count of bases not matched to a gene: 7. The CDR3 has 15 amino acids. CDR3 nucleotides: TGTGCCATCAGTGCAACAGGGGTGGTTTCCTACGAGCAGTACTTC. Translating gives CAISATGVVSYEQYF.

The CDR3 here is CASSPSPEAFF. For the CDR3, the DNA is TGTGCCAGCAGCCCCTCCCCTGAAGCTTTCTTT. The genes are TRBV7-2 and TRBJ1-1; D is uncertain. The V gene's germline CDR1 is SGHTA and CDR2 FQGNSA. Trimming stripped 5 bases from V and 6 bases from J, with 7 bases between. The CDR3 length is 11 residues. Complete variable domain (other parts from reference TRBV7-2 and TRBJ1-1): GAGVSQSPSNKVTEKGKDVELRCDPISGHTALYWYRQSLGQGLEFLIYFQGNSAPDKSGLPSDRFSAERTGGSVSTLTIQRTQQEDSAVYLCASSPSPEAFFGQGTRLTVV.

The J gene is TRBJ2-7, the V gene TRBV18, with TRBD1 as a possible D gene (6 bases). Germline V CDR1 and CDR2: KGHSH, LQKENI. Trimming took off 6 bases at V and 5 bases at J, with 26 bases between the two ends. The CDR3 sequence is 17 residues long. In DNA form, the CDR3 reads TGTGCCAGCTCCCTTCAGGAGACAGGCCCACGGGTTGACGAGCAGTACTTC. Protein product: CASSLQETGPRVDEQYF.

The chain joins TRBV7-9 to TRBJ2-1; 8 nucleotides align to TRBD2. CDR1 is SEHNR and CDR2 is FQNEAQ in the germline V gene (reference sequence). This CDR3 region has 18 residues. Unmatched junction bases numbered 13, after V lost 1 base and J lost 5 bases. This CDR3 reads CASSLGIGGGRIDNEQFF. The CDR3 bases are TGTGCCAGCAGCTTAGGCATCGGCGGGGGGCGGATCGACAATGAGCAGTTCTTC.

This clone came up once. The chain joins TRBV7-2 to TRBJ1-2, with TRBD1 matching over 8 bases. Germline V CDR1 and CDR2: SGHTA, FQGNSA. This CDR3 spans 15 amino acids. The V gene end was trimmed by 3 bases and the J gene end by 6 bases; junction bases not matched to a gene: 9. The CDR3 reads CASSFAGQGRDGYTF. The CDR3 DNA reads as TGTGCCAGCAGCTTTGCCGGACAGGGAAGGGATGGCTACACCTTC. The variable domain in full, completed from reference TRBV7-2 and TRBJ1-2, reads GAGVSQSPSNKVTEKGKDVELRCDPISGHTALYWYRQSLGQGLEFLIYFQGNSAPDKSGLPSDRFSAERTGGSVSTLTIQRTQQEDSAVYLCASSFAGQGRDGYTFGSGTRLTVV.

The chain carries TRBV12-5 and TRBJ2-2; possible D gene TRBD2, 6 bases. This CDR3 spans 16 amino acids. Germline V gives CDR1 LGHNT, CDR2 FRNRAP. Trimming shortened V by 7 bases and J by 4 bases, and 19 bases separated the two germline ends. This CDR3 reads CASAKNGGAGTGELFF. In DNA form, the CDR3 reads TGTGCTAGTGCCAAGAACGGGGGAGCGGGCACCGGGGAGCTGTTTTTT.

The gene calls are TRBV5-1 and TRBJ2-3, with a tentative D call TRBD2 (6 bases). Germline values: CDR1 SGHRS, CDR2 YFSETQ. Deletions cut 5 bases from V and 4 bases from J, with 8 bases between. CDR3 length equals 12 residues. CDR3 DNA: TGCGCCAGCAGGGAGGGGTCAGATACGCAGTATTTT. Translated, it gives CASREGSDTQYF. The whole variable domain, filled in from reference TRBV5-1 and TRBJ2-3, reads KAGVTQTPRYLIKTRGQQVTLSCSPISGHRSVSWYQQTPGQGLQFLFEYFSETQRNKGNFPGRFSGRQFSNSRSEMNVSTLELGDSALYLCASREGSDTQYFGPGTRLTVL.

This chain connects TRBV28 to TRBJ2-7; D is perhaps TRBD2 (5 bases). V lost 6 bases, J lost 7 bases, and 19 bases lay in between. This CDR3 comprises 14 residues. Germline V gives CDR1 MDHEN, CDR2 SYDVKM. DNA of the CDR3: TGTGCCAGCAGCCCGGGGTTGGGGTCTCGAGAGCAGTACTTC. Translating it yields CASSPGLGSREQYF. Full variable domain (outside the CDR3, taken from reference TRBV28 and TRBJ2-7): DVKVTQSSRYLVKRTGEKVFLECVQDMDHENMFWYRQDPGLGLRLIYFSYDVKMKEKGDIPEGYSVSREKKERFSLILESASTNQTSMYLCASSPGLGSREQYFGPGTRLTVT.

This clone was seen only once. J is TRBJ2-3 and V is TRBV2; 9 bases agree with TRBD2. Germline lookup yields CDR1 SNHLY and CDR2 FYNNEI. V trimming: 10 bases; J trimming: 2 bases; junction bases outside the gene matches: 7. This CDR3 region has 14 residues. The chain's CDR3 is CATLAGATTDTQYF. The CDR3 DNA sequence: TGTGCCACCTTAGCGGGAGCAACCACAGATACGCAGTATTTT. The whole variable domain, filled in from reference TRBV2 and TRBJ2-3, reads EPEVTQTPSHQVTQMGQEVILRCVPISNHLYFYWYRQILGQKVEFLVSFYNNEISEKSEIFDDQFSVERPDGSNFTLKIRSTKLEDSAMYFCATLAGATTDTQYFGPGTRLTVL.

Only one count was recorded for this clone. The CDR3 sequence: CASSEGPSEQFF. The CDR3 DNA reads TGCGCCAGCAGTGAGGGTCCCAGTGAGCAGTTCTTC. V is TRBV10-1 and J is TRBJ2-1; D is unresolved. The CDR3 sequence is 12 residues long. The ends were cut back, 2 bases at V and 9 bases at J, with 8 bases in the middle. The germline V gene has CDR1 WNHNN and CDR2 SYGVQD (reference sequence).

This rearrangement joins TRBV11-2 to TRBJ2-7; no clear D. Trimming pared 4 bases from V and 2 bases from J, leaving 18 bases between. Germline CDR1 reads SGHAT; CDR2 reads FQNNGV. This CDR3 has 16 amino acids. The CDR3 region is CASSSVGSWLPYEQYF. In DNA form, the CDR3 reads TGTGCCAGCAGCTCGGTGGGGTCATGGCTCCCCTACGAGCAGTACTTC. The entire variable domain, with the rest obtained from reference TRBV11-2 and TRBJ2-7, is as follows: EAGVAQSPRYKIIEKRQSVAFWCNPISGHATLYWYQQILGQGPKLLIQFQNNGVVDDSQLPKDRFSAERLKGVDSTLKIQPAKLEDSAVYLCASSSVGSWLPYEQYFGPGTRLTVT.

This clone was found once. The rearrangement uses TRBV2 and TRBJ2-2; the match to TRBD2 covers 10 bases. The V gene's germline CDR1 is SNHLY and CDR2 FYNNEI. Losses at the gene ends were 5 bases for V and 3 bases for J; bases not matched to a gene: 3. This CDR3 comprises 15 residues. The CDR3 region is CASSIAGGYTGELFF. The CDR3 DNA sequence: TGTGCCAGCAGTATAGCGGGGGGTTACACCGGGGAGCTGTTTTTT.

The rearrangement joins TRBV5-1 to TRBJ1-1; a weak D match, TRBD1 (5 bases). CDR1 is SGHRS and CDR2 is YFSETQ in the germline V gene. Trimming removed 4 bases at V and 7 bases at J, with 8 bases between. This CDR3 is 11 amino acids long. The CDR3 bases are TGCGCCAGCAGCGTGGGGGTTGAAGCTTTCTTT. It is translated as CASSVGVEAFF. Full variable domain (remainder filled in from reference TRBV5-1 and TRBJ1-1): KAGVTQTPRYLIKTRGQQVTLSCSPISGHRSVSWYQQTPGQGLQFLFEYFSETQRNKGNFPGRFSGRQFSNSRSEMNVSTLELGDSALYLCASSVGVEAFFGQGTRLTVV.

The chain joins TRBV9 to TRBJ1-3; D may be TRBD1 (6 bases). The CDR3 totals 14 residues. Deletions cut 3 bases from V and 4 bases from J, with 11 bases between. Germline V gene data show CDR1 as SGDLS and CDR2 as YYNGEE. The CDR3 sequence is CASSAYRDGNTIYF. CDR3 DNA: TGTGCCAGCAGCGCGTACAGGGACGGAAACACCATATATTTT.

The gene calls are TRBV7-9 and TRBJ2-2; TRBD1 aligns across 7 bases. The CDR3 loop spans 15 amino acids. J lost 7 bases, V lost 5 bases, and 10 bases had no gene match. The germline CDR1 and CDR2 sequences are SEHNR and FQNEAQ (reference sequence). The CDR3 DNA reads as TGTGCCAGCAGCCCAGAGACAGGGTATATCGGGGAGCTGTTTTTT. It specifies CASSPETGYIGELFF.

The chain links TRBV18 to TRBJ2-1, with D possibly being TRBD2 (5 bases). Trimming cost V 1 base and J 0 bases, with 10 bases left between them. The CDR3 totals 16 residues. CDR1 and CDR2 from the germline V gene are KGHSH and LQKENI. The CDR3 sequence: CASSPRSGLSYNEQFF. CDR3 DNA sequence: TGTGCCAGCTCACCACGAAGCGGCCTCTCCTACAATGAGCAGTTCTTC. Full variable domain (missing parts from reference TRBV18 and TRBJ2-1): NAGVMQNPRHLVRRRGQEARLRCSPMKGHSHVYWYRQLPEEGLKFMVYLQKENIIDESGMPKERFSAEFPKEGPSILRIQQVVRGDSAAYFCASSPRSGLSYNEQFFGPGTRLTVL.

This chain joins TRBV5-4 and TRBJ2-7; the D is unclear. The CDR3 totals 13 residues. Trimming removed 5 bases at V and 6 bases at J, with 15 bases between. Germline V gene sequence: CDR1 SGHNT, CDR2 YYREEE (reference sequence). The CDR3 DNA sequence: TGTGCCAGCAGTTCGGATCGCACGGGCGAGCAGTACTTC. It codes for CASSSDRTGEQYF. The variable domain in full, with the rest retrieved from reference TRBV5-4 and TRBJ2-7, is ETGVTQSPTHLIKTRGQQVTLRCSSQSGHNTVSWYQQALGQGPQFIFQYYREEENGRGNFPPRFSGLQFPNYSSELNVNALELDDSALYLCASSSDRTGEQYFGPGTRLTVT.

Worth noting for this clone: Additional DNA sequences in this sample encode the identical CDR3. This chain's CDR3 is CAWSVRTVHEQYF. The CDR3 DNA sequence: TGTGCCTGGAGTGTGCGGACAGTTCACGAGCAGTACTTC. V is TRBV30 and J is TRBJ2-7; tentative D call: TRBD1 (6 bases). The length of the CDR3 is 13 residues. Looked up from germline, CDR1 is GTSNPN and CDR2 is SVGIG (reference sequence). Trimming cost V 0 bases and J 5 bases, with 11 bases left between them.

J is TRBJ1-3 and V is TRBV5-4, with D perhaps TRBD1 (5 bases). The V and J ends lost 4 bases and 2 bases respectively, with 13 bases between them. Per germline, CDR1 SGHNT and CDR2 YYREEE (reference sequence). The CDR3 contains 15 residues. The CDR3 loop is CASSAPGNPGNTIYF. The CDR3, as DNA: TGTGCCAGCAGCGCCCCAGGGAACCCTGGAAACACCATATATTTT.

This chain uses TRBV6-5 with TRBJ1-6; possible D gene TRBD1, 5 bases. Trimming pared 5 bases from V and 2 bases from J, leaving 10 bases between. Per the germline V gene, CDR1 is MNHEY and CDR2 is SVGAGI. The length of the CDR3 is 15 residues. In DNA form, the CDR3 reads TGTGCCAGCAGTCGAGGGGACCCCTATAATTCACCCCTCCACTTT. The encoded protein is CASSRGDPYNSPLHF.

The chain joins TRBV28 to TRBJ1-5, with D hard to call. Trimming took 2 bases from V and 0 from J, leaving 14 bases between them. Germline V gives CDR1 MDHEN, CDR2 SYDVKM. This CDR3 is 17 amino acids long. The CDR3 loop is CASSLGQRVNSNQPQHF. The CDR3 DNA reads TGTGCCAGCAGTTTAGGGCAGCGCGTAAATAGCAATCAGCCCCAGCATTTT.